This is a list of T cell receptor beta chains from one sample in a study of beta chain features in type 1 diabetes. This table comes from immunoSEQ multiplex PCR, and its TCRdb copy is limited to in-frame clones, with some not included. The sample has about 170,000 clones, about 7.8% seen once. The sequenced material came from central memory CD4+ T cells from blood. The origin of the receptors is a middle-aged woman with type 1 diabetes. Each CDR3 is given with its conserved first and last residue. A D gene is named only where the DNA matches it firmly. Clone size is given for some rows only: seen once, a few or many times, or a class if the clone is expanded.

CDR3 protein: CASSFQDPRGEAFF
CDR3 DNA: TGTGCCAGCAGCTTCCAGGATCCCCGGGGTGAAGCTTTCTTT
clone size: .
J gene: TRBJ1-1
D gene: .
V gene: TRBV7-2

CDR3 protein: CASSFGGSGANVLTF
CDR3 DNA: TGTGCCAGCAGCTTCGGGGGCTCTGGGGCCAACGTCCTGACTTTC
clone size: few
J gene: TRBJ2-6
D gene: .
V gene: TRBV7-9

CDR3 protein: CAWSLADTQYF
CDR3 DNA: TGTGCCTGGAGTCTCGCAGATACGCAGTATTTT
clone size: many
J gene: TRBJ2-3
D gene: .
V gene: TRBV30

CDR3 protein: CASSAQTGNDEQYF
CDR3 DNA: TGTGCCAGCAGCGCCCAGACAGGGAACGACGAGCAGTACTTC
clone size: few
J gene: TRBJ2-7
D gene: TRBD1
V gene: TRBV9

CDR3 protein: CAWGTRRFGYTF
CDR3 DNA: TGTGCCTGGGGGACACGAAGGTTCGGCTACACCTTC
clone size: .
J gene: TRBJ1-2
D gene: .
V gene: TRBV30

CDR3 protein: CASSQDASGLIYEQYF
CDR3 DNA: TGTGCCAGCAGCCAAGATGCCTCCGGACTGATCTACGAGCAGTACTTC
clone size: many
J gene: TRBJ2-7
D gene: .
V gene: TRBV4-2

CDR3 protein: CASSLYRGPRDTQYF
CDR3 DNA: TGTGCCAGCAGTTTATACAGGGGGCCCAGAGATACGCAGTATTTT
clone size: .
J gene: TRBJ2-3
D gene: TRBD1
V gene: TRBV27

CDR3 protein: CASQRWTGQETQYF
CDR3 DNA: TGTGCCAGTCAGCGTTGGACAGGCCAAGAGACCCAGTACTTC
clone size: .
J gene: TRBJ2-5
D gene: TRBD1
V gene: TRBV11-2

CDR3 protein: CASSSDSTGRGTTEAFF
CDR3 DNA: TGTGCCAGCTCCTCGGACAGTACCGGTCGAGGGACCACTGAAGCTTTCTTT
clone size: .
J gene: TRBJ1-1
D gene: .
V gene: TRBV4-2

CDR3 protein: CASSVYGDGAGNTIYF
CDR3 DNA: TGTGCCAGCAGCGTATACGGGGATGGGGCTGGAAACACCATATATTTT
clone size: .
J gene: TRBJ1-3
D gene: .
V gene: TRBV9

CDR3 protein: CASSPHATNEKLFF
CDR3 DNA: TGTGCCAGCAGCCCACATGCAACTAATGAAAAACTGTTTTTT
clone size: few
J gene: TRBJ1-4
D gene: .
V gene: TRBV7-2